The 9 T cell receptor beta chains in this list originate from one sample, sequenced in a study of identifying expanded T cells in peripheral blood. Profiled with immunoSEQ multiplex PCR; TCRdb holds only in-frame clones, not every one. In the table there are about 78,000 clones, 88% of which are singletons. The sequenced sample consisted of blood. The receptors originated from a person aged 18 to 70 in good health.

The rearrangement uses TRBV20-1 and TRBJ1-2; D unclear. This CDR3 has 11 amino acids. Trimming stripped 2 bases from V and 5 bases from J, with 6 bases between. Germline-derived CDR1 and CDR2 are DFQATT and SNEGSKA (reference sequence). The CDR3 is CSARYSYGYTF. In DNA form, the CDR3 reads TGCAGTGCTAGATATTCGTATGGCTACACCTTC.

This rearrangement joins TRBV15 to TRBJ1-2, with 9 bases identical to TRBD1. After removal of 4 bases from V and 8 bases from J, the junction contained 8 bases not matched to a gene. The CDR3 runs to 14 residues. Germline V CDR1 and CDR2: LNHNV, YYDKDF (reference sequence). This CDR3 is CATSNGTGRNGYTF. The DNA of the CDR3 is TGTGCCACCAGCAATGGGACAGGGCGTAACGGCTACACCTTC.

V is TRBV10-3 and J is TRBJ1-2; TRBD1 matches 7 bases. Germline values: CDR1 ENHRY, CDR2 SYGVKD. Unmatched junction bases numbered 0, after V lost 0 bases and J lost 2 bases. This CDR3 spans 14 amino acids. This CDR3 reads CAISESTGNYGYTF. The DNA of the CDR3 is TGTGCCATCAGTGAGTCGACAGGGAACTATGGCTACACCTTC.

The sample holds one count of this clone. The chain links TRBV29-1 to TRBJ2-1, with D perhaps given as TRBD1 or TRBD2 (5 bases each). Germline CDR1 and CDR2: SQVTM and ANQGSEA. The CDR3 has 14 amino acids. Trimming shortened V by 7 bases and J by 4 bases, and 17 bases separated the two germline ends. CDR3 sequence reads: CSAERGSPYNEQFF. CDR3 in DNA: TGCAGCGCCGAACGGGGCTCACCGTACAATGAGCAGTTCTTC.

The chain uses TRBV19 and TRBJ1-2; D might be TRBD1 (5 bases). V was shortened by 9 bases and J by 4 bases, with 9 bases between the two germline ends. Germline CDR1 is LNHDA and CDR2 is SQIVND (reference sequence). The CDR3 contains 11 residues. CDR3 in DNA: TGTGCCAGCACAGGCGGCTATGGCTACACCTTC. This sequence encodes CASTGGYGYTF.

The CDR3 sequence is CASRETGVNYGYTF. The CDR3 DNA reads TGTGCCAGCAGAGAGACAGGGGTTAACTATGGCTACACCTTC. The rearrangement links TRBV2 to TRBJ1-2; 8 nucleotides match TRBD1. The V segment lost 6 bases and the J segment 1 base; nucleotides outside the gene matches: 4. Germline lookup yields CDR1 SNHLY and CDR2 FYNNEI. This CDR3 is 14 amino acids long.

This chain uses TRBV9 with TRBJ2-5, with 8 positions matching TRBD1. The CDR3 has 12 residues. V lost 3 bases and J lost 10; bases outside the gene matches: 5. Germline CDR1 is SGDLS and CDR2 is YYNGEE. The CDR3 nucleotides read TGTGCCAGCAGCGCGGGACAGGAGGTCCAGTACTTC. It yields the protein CASSAGQEVQYF.

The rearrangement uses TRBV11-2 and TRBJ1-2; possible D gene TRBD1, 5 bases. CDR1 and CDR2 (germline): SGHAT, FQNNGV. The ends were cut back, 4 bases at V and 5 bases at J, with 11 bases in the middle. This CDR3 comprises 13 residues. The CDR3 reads CASSSGGFYGYTF. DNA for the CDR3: TGTGCCAGCAGCTCGGGGGGTTTTTATGGCTACACCTTC.

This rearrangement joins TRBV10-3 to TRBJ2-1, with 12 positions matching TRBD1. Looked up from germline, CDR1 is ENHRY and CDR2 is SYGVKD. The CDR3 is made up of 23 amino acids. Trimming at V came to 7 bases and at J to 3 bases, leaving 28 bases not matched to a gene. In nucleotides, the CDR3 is TGTGCCATCACCAGAGAGAAAGTAACATTGTGGGGACAGGGGGCGGCGGTCTACAATGAGCAGTTCTTC. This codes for CAITREKVTLWGQGAAVYNEQFF.